The 24 T cell receptor beta chains below all came from one sample that was sequenced in a study of cytomegalovirus exposure and HLA in healthy donors. With 60 Vbeta and 13 Jbeta primers, the PCR was carried out. Here immunoSEQ multiplex PCR was the method, and the copy in TCRdb shows in-frame clones only, minus some. Of a few hundred thousand clones listed, less than 85% are singletons. What was sequenced was PBMCs. The origin of the receptors is a girl aged 2 to 10 in good health and CMV-seronegative.

V is TRBV6-1 and J is TRBJ1-1; possible D gene TRBD1, 6 bases. V lost 6 bases and J lost 7, with 21 bases in between. This CDR3 has 15 amino acids. CDR1 and CDR2 from the germline V gene are MNHNS and SASEGT. This chain's CDR3 is CASSALGQQRGEAFF. The CDR3 bases are TGTGCCAGCAGCGCACTCGGACAGCAGAGGGGTGAAGCTTTCTTT.

The genes are TRBV2 and TRBJ2-1, with D unresolved. This CDR3 is 15 amino acids long. Between the trimmed V and J ends, which lost 2 bases and 4 bases, there was a span of 12 bases. Germline CDR1 is SNHLY and CDR2 is FYNNEI. This chain's CDR3 is CASSEYLGKYNEQFF. As DNA, the CDR3 is TGTGCCAGCAGTGAATATCTAGGAAAGTACAATGAGCAGTTCTTC.

The chain combines TRBV4-1 with TRBJ2-5; weak D call: TRBD1 (5 bases). The V gene's germline CDR1 is MGHRA and CDR2 YSYEKL. V lost 1 base and J 5 bases, leaving 11 bases between the germline ends. This CDR3 is built from 14 residues. Written as DNA, the CDR3 is TGCGCCAGCAGCCAAGTCGGCAGGGTCGAGACCCAGTACTTC. This translates into CASSQVGRVETQYF.

The chain combines TRBV6-5 with TRBJ2-1; unclear D gene. The V end was cut by 0 bases, the J end by 4 bases, with 7 bases between. Germline CDR1 is MNHEY and CDR2 is SVGAGI. This CDR3 spans 14 amino acids. The CDR3 DNA reads TGTGCCAGCAGTTACTCGGTACAGTACAATGAGCAGTTCTTC. Residues: CASSYSVQYNEQFF.

This clone has just one count. This rearrangement joins TRBV5-4 to TRBJ2-7, with 10 bases lining up with TRBD1. The CDR3 contains 15 residues. The ends lost 5 bases at V and 7 bases at J; junction bases unmatched: 12. Per the germline V gene, CDR1 is SGHNT and CDR2 is YYREEE (reference sequence). CDR3 in DNA: TGTGCCAGCAGGGAGACAGGGGGCAGGTCGGGAGAGCAGTACTTC. Translating gives CASRETGGRSGEQYF.

Only one count was recorded for this clone. This rearrangement joins TRBV9 to TRBJ1-1, with TRBD1 matching over 10 bases. Unmatched junction bases numbered 8, after V lost 6 bases and J lost 3 bases. Germline V gene sequence: CDR1 SGDLS, CDR2 YYNGEE. The CDR3 has 15 residues. CDR3 nucleotides: TGTGCCAGCACCCCTCTCGGGACAGGGGACACTGAAGCTTTCTTT. Encoded protein: CASTPLGTGDTEAFF.

This clone was seen once. The J gene is TRBJ2-3, the V gene TRBV7-2; D gene ambiguous. Between the trimmed V and J ends, which lost 2 bases and 0 bases, there was a span of 9 bases. Germline CDR1 reads SGHTA; CDR2 reads FQGNSA. This CDR3 comprises 15 residues. The CDR3 DNA follows: TGTGCCAGCAGCTTACTCTTATCTAGCACAGATACGCAGTATTTT. The encoded protein is CASSLLLSSTDTQYF.

The rearrangement joins TRBV5-1 to TRBJ1-1; D might be TRBD1 (5 bases). CDR1 and CDR2 from the germline V gene are SGHRS and YFSETQ. This CDR3 comprises 13 residues. Between the trimmed V and J ends, which lost 0 bases and 6 bases, there was a span of 9 bases. CDR3 amino acids: CASSLAGLSEAFF. The CDR3 bases are TGCGCCAGCAGCTTGGCGGGACTCTCTGAAGCTTTCTTT. The full variable domain, completed using reference TRBV5-1 and TRBJ1-1, is KAGVTQTPRYLIKTRGQQVTLSCSPISGHRSVSWYQQTPGQGLQFLFEYFSETQRNKGNFPGRFSGRQFSNSRSEMNVSTLELGDSALYLCASSLAGLSEAFFGQGTRLTVV.

This clone turned up a few times. This chain joins TRBV2 and TRBJ1-1; D is possibly TRBD1 (6 bases). The germline gives CDR1 SNHLY, CDR2 FYNNEI. This CDR3 is built from 16 residues. V was shortened by 4 bases and J by 7 bases, with 22 bases between the two germline ends. CDR3 nucleotide sequence: TGTGCCAGCAGTGGACATGGGGGCAGGGTGGGTGGTGAAGCTTTCTTT. Its protein product is CASSGHGGRVGGEAFF.

A remark on this clone: The germline gene is not matched at one end of the junction; a read error may be the cause. This chain joins TRBV5-1 and TRBJ1-3; TRBD1 matches at 7 bases. Germline CDR1 and CDR2: SGHRS and YFSETQ. The CDR3 runs 18 residues. The CDR3: CASSLTGAPTFSGDTIYF. CDR3 sequence (DNA): TGCGCCAGCAGCTTAACAGGGGCGCCGACGTTCTCTGGAGACACCATATATTTT.

J is TRBJ2-2 and V is TRBV7-8; D might be TRBD2 (5 bases). The germline CDR1 and CDR2 sequences are SGHVS and FQNEAQ. Trimming pared 3 bases from V and 0 bases from J, leaving 14 bases between. This CDR3 spans 17 amino acids. Written as DNA, the CDR3 is TGTGCCAGCAGCTTCTACGCTACTAGACCGAACACCGGGGAGCTGTTTTTT. Amino acid sequence: CASSFYATRPNTGELFF. The entire variable domain, with the rest obtained from reference TRBV7-8 and TRBJ2-2, is as follows: GAGVSQSPRYKVAKRGQDVALRCDPISGHVSLFWYQQALGQGPEFLTYFQNEAQLDKSGLPSDRFFAERPEGSVSTLKIQRTQQEDSAVYLCASSFYATRPNTGELFFGEGSRLTVL.

The chain couples TRBV6-1 to TRBJ2-3; D call uncertain. CDR1 MNHNS and CDR2 SASEGT come from the germline V gene. The CDR3 runs to 15 residues. Trimming shortened V by 6 bases and J by 1 base, and 14 bases separated the two germline ends. CDR3 nucleotide sequence: TGTGCCAGCAGCCAGCCTAAACGGGGCACAGATACGCAGTATTTT. Amino acids: CASSQPKRGTDTQYF.

This clone was found once. This chain connects TRBV5-6 to TRBJ2-1; 7 bases map to TRBD2. Germline V gives CDR1 SGHDT, CDR2 YYEEEE. The V and J ends lost 1 base and 7 bases, in that order; junction bases with no gene match: 5. This CDR3 region has 14 residues. CDR3 sequence (DNA): TGTGCCAGCAGCTTGCGGGCGGGAGTTAATGAGCAGTTCTTC. It specifies CASSLRAGVNEQFF.

The J gene is TRBJ2-7, the V gene TRBV5-4; 7 bases are a match to TRBD1. The germline V gene encodes CDR1 SGHNT and CDR2 YYREEE (reference sequence). The V gene end was trimmed by 4 bases and the J gene end by 2 bases; junction bases not matched to a gene: 6. This CDR3 has 14 residues. The CDR3 is CASSAPGQTYEQYF. DNA of the CDR3: TGTGCCAGCAGCGCCCCGGGACAGACCTACGAGCAGTACTTC.

This clone has only a few counts. V is TRBV6-4 and J is TRBJ1-2, with a tentative D call TRBD1 (5 bases). The CDR3 extends over 12 amino acids. The germline V gene has CDR1 MRHNA and CDR2 SNTAGT. Trimming left V 6 bases short and J 2 bases short, with 7 bases between. DNA of the CDR3: TGTGCCAGCAGCCAGGGAAACTATGGCTACACCTTC. Translated: CASSQGNYGYTF.

The chain carries TRBV7-9 and TRBJ2-7; 9 bases align to TRBD1. Germline V gives CDR1 SEHNR, CDR2 FQNEAQ (reference sequence). This CDR3 has 14 amino acids. With V trimmed by 3 bases and J by 6 bases, 6 bases remained unmatched. The CDR3 loop reads CASSLYRGLGEQYF. For the CDR3, the DNA is TGTGCCAGCAGCTTGTACAGGGGGCTAGGCGAGCAGTACTTC.

The chain couples TRBV4-1 to TRBJ1-5; 9 bases map to TRBD1. Unmatched junction bases numbered 10, after V lost 0 bases and J lost 7 bases. There are 17 residues in the CDR3. Germline CDR1 MGHRA, CDR2 YSYEKL. CDR3 region: CASSQDLGQGVVQPQHF. The CDR3 DNA follows: TGCGCCAGCAGCCAAGATCTGGGACAGGGTGTGGTGCAGCCCCAGCATTTT.

The chain is built from TRBV6-5 and TRBJ2-7, with D tentatively TRBD1 (5 bases). With 5 bases removed from V and 2 bases from J, the gap between germline ends came to 16 bases. The CDR3 is made up of 15 amino acids. Germline lookup yields CDR1 MNHEY and CDR2 SVGAGI. In DNA, the CDR3 is TGTGCCAGCAGTGCCTTCCAGGGTGCAGCCTACGAGCAGTACTTC. This translates into CASSAFQGAAYEQYF.

This clone has a single count. The rearrangement joins TRBV7-7 to TRBJ2-5, with D possibly being TRBD2 (6 bases). The CDR3 extends over 15 amino acids. V shed 5 bases and J shed 3 bases, with 16 bases lying between them. Germline V lookup: CDR1 SSHAT, CDR2 FNYEAQ (reference sequence). This CDR3 reads CASSPTPGAKETQYF. CDR3 bases: TGTGCCAGCAGCCCCACCCCGGGAGCCAAAGAGACCCAGTACTTC.

The chain has TRBV27 and TRBJ2-7; tentative D call: TRBD1 (6 bases). CDR3 length equals 13 residues. V lost 3 bases and J lost 2, with 8 bases in between. From germline, CDR1 is MNHEY and CDR2 SMNVEV (reference sequence). CDR3 coding DNA: TGTGCCAGCAGTTTGACAGGCACCTACGAGCAGTACTTC. Translated: CASSLTGTYEQYF.

This clone was seen once. This chain joins TRBV2 and TRBJ1-3; 11 bases line up with TRBD1. The CDR3 has 14 amino acids. Unmatched junction bases numbered 5, after V lost 10 bases and J lost 3 bases. Germline V gene sequence: CDR1 SNHLY, CDR2 FYNNEI. CDR3 sequence (DNA): TGTGCCACAGGACAGGGGGCTTTTGGAAACACCATATATTTT. Translation: CATGQGAFGNTIYF.

The genes are TRBV19 and TRBJ2-2, with 7 positions matching TRBD1. J lost 7 bases, V lost 11 bases, and 7 bases had no gene match. This CDR3 is 12 amino acids long. Germline V gives CDR1 LNHDA, CDR2 SQIVND (reference sequence). The CDR3 sequence is CAVRQGIGELFF. The CDR3, as DNA: TGTGCCGTTCGACAGGGCATCGGGGAGCTGTTTTTT.

V and J are TRBV27 and TRBJ2-7; a possible D gene is TRBD2 (5 bases). Germline CDR1 and CDR2: MNHEY and SMNVEV (reference sequence). V lost 3 bases and J 6 bases, leaving 12 bases between the germline ends. The CDR3 extends over 13 amino acids. The CDR3 coding sequence is TGTGCCAGCAGTTTGGACTGGAACACCGAGCAGTACTTC. Translated, it gives CASSLDWNTEQYF.

The V call is TRBV5-4, the J call TRBJ2-1; tentatively, D is TRBD2 (7 bases). Germline CDR1 reads SGHNT; CDR2 reads YYREEE (reference sequence). The CDR3 consists of 15 residues. V was pared by 5 bases and J by 3 bases, with 15 bases between. CDR3 DNA: TGTGCCAGCAGAGGGGGGGTTCCGGACTACAATGAGCAGTTCTTC. It codes for CASRGGVPDYNEQFF.